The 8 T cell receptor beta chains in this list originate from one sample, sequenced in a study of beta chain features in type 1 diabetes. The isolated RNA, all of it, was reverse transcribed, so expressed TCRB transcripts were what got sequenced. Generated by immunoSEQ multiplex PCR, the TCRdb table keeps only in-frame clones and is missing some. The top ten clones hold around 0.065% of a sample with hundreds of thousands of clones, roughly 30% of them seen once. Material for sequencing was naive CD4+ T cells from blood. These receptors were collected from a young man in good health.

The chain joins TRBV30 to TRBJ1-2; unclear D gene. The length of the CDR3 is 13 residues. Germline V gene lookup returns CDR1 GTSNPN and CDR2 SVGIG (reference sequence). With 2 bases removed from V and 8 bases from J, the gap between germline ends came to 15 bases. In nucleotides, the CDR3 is TGTGCCTGGAGTTTCTCCGGGGTGGGAGGCTACACCTTC. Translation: CAWSFSGVGGYTF.

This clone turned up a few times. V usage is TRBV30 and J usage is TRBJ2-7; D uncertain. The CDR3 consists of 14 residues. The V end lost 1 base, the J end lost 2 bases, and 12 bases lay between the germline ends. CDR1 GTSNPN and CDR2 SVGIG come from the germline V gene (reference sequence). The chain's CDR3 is CAWSDGRLAYEQYF. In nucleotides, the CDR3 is TGTGCCTGGAGTGACGGGCGGCTAGCCTACGAGCAGTACTTC.

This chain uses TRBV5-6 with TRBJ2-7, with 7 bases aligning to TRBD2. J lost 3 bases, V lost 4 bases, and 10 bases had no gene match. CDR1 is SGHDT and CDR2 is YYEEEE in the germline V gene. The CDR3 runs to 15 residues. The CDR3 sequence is CASSRGASGYYEQYF. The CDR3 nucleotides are TGTGCCAGCAGCCGAGGCGCTAGCGGCTACTACGAGCAGTACTTC.

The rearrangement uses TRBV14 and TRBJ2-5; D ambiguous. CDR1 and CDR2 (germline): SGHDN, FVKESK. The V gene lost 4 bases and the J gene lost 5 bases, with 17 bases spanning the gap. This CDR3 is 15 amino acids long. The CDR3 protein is CASSPARSFRETQYF. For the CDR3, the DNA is TGTGCCAGCAGCCCAGCCAGGTCTTTTCGGGAGACCCAGTACTTC.

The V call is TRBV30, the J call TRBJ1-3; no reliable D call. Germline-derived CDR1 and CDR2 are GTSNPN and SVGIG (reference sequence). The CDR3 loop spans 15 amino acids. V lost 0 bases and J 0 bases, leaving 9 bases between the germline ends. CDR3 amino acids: CAWSVRMDSGNTIYF. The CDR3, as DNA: TGTGCCTGGAGTGTACGGATGGACTCTGGAAACACCATATATTTT.

The CDR3 is CASSPWTSGANEQFF. In nucleotides, the CDR3 is TGCGCCAGCAGCCCCTGGACTAGCGGGGCCAATGAGCAGTTCTTC. The chain combines TRBV5-1 with TRBJ2-1, with 12 bases that match TRBD2. The junction had 5 bases not matched to a gene; V was cut back by 4 bases and J by 6 bases. CDR1 is SGHRS and CDR2 is YFSETQ in the germline V gene. The CDR3 covers 15 residues.

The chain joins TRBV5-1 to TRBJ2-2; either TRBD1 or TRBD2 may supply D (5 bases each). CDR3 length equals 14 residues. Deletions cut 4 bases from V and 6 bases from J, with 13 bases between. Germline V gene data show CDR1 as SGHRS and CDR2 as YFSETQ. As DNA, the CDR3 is TGCGCCAGCAGCCACGGGACCAGGGCCGGGGAGCTGTTTTTT. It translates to CASSHGTRAGELFF.

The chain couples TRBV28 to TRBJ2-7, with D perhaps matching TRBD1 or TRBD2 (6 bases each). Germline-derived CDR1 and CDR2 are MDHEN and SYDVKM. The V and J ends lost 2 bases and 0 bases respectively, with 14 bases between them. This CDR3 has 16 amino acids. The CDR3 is CASSLLGGTSSYEQYF. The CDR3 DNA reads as TGTGCCAGCAGTTTACTTGGGGGGACAAGCTCCTACGAGCAGTACTTC.